Shown below are 23 T cell receptor beta chains from a single sample sequenced in a study of T cells expressing NK-cell markers (TCRdb year 2020). Receptor amplification or capture employed 5' RACE. For sequencing, an Illumina HiSeq 2000 was employed. Following reprocessing of the reads by TCRdb, the data hold one row per CDR3 protein sequence and no DNA is available. The record for this sample contains approximately 110,000 distinct CDR3 sequences. The ten largest clones add up to 18% of the sample. Sequences were obtained from blood T cells: a sorted CD56 or NKG2C T cell subset, CD4+ or CD8+ T cells, or bulk PBMC T cells (not recorded which). These receptors were taken from a woman aged 18-70 years in good health.

This chain joins TRBV11-2 and TRBJ2-1. The length of the CDR3 is 14 residues. Germline V gene lookup returns CDR1 SGHAT and CDR2 FQNNGV. The CDR3 is CASRPFSSLNEQFF. The whole variable domain, remainder taken from reference TRBV11-2 and TRBJ2-1, is EAGVAQSPRYKIIEKRQSVAFWCNPISGHATLYWYQQILGQGPKLLIQFQNNGVVDDSQLPKDRFSAERLKGVDSTLKIQPAKLEDSAVYLCASRPFSSLNEQFFGPGTRLTVL.

The chain uses TRBV4-3 and TRBJ1-1; TCRdb selects TRBD1, and the lack of DNA leaves this call unchecked. This CDR3 region has 14 residues. Germline-derived CDR1 and CDR2 are LGHNA and YSLEER. Here the CDR3 reads CASSPGQGSTEAFF.

The chain combines TRBV6-1 with TRBJ2-2. The CDR3 loop spans 13 amino acids. CDR1 and CDR2 from the germline V gene are MNHNS and SASEGT. The CDR3 protein is CASSLADTGELFF.

The rearrangement uses TRBV4-2 and TRBJ2-1; the TCRdb call, TRBD2, lacks DNA for checking. The germline gives CDR1 LGHNA, CDR2 YNFKEQ. There are 16 residues in the CDR3. The chain's CDR3 is CASSQSLAVAYNEQFF.

The rearrangement links TRBV21-1 to TRBJ2-7. TRBV21-1 is classified as a pseudogene. The CDR3 contains 15 residues. Here the CDR3 reads CASSKCTRWAYEQYF.

The V and J genes are TRBV19 and TRBJ2-5; the TCRdb call, TRBD1, lacks DNA for checking. Germline V CDR1 and CDR2: LNHDA, SQIVND (reference sequence). The CDR3 sequence is 14 residues long. This CDR3 reads CASSWTGYQETQYF.

J is TRBJ2-3 and V is TRBV7-6; the D call of TRBD1 rests on TCRdb alone, since no DNA is present to check it. The germline gives CDR1 SGHVS, CDR2 FNYEAQ. This CDR3 comprises 15 residues. CDR3 residues: CASSFSGKGADTQYF. Filled out from reference TRBV7-6 and TRBJ2-3, the complete variable domain reads GAGVSQSPRYKVTKRGQDVALRCDPISGHVSLYWYRQALGQGPEFLTYFNYEAQQDKSGLPNDRFSAERPEGSISTLTIQRTEQRDSAMYRCASSFSGKGADTQYFGPGTRLTVL.

The chain combines TRBV9 with TRBJ1-2; TCRdb indicates TRBD1, and absent DNA this call remains unverified. There are 16 residues in the CDR3. The germline V gene has CDR1 SGDLS and CDR2 YYNGEE. The CDR3 loop is CASSGEQGKTNYGYTF. Looking up the rest from reference TRBV9 and TRBJ1-2 gives the full variable domain: DSGVTQTPKHLITATGQRVTLRCSPRSGDLSVYWYQQSLDQGLQFLIQYYNGEERAKGNILERFSAQQFPDLHSELNLSSLELGDSALYFCASSGEQGKTNYGYTFGSGTRLTVV.

This sequence joins TRBV5-6 and TRBJ2-1; TCRdb names TRBD1, which stays unverified in the absence of DNA. The CDR3 contains 14 residues. Germline lookup yields CDR1 SGHDT and CDR2 YYEEEE. CDR3 amino acids: CASSLGGVYNEQFF. Looking up the rest from reference TRBV5-6 and TRBJ2-1 gives the full variable domain: DAGVTQSPTHLIKTRGQQVTLRCSPKSGHDTVSWYQQALGQGPQFIFQYYEEEERQRGNFPDRFSGHQFPNYSSELNVNALLLGDSALYLCASSLGGVYNEQFFGPGTRLTVL.

This chain joins TRBV9 and TRBJ2-5; as DNA is missing, the TRBD1 call by TCRdb cannot be tested. Germline V gene data show CDR1 as SGDLS and CDR2 as YYNGEE. The CDR3 has 14 amino acids. The CDR3 reads CASSPWGGRETQYF.

The rearrangement joins TRBV5-1 to TRBJ2-1; absent DNA, TCRdb's TRBD1 call cannot be checked. The CDR3 sequence is 15 residues long. Germline CDR1 is SGHRS and CDR2 is YFSETQ. CDR3 region: CASSFINREYNEQFF.

The rearrangement links TRBV7-9 to TRBJ2-7. Germline V gives CDR1 SEHNR, CDR2 FQNEAQ (reference sequence). The length of the CDR3 is 14 residues. CDR3 sequence: CASSLSLVGYEQYF.

The chain joins TRBV5-1 to TRBJ2-1; there is no DNA to check the TCRdb D call of TRBD1. The CDR3 is 16 residues long. CDR1 is SGHRS and CDR2 is YFSETQ in the germline V gene. CDR3 residues: CASSLAVGGSSDEQFF.

The chain carries TRBV7-9 and TRBJ1-2; TCRdb designates TRBD1, a call that cannot be tested without DNA. This CDR3 region has 13 residues. CDR1 and CDR2 (germline): SEHNR, FQNEAQ (reference sequence). The CDR3 loop is CASSLQGDYGYTF.

This chain connects TRBV11-1 to TRBJ2-1; TCRdb returns TRBD2, unconfirmable since there is no DNA. The CDR3 length is 18 residues. The germline gives CDR1 SGHAT, CDR2 FQDESV (reference sequence). CDR3 residues: CASSPPYLAGGRYNEQFF. Based on the CDR3 plus reference TRBV11-1 and TRBJ2-1, the full variable domain is EAEVAQSPRYKITEKSQAVAFWCDPISGHATLYWYRQILGQGPELLVQFQDESVVDDSQLPKDRFSAERLKGVDSTLKIQPAELGDSAMYLCASSPPYLAGGRYNEQFFGPGTRLTVL.

The chain employs TRBV28 and TRBJ2-7; the TCRdb call, TRBD2, lacks DNA for checking. CDR3 length equals 16 residues. The germline CDR1 and CDR2 sequences are MDHEN and SYDVKM. This CDR3 is CASRESGTSGRYEQYF.

This sequence joins TRBV7-6 and TRBJ2-7. From germline, CDR1 is SGHVS and CDR2 FNYEAQ. There are 14 residues in the CDR3. The CDR3 here is CASSLSGDFYEQYF.

This chain links TRBV15 with TRBJ1-1; as DNA is missing, the TRBD1 call by TCRdb cannot be tested. The CDR3 sequence is 13 residues long. Germline loops: CDR1 LNHNV, CDR2 YYDKDF (reference sequence). CDR3 amino acids: CATSRAGQTEAFF.

The CDR3 here is CASSFSPTGELFF. This chain links TRBV12-3 or TRBV12-4 with TRBJ2-2. The CDR3 covers 13 residues.

V and J are TRBV5-6 and TRBJ2-5. CDR3 length: 12 amino acids. CDR1 is SGHDT, CDR2 YYEEEE, per germline. CDR3 sequence reads: CASSVHGETQYF.

The chain employs TRBV4-1 and TRBJ2-3; TCRdb names TRBD1, which stays unverified in the absence of DNA. The CDR3 is 15 amino acids. Germline CDR1 and CDR2: MGHRA and YSYEKL. This chain's CDR3 is CASSLLPGGTDTQYF.

The rearrangement links TRBV7-2 to TRBJ2-7. The CDR3 is made up of 14 amino acids. CDR1 and CDR2 (germline): SGHTA, FQGNSA. CDR3 residues: CASSPGYSGYEQYF.

The chain couples TRBV20-1 to TRBJ2-5; absent DNA, TCRdb's TRBD1 call cannot be checked. Germline lookup yields CDR1 DFQATT and CDR2 SNEGSKA (reference sequence). This CDR3 has 16 residues. The CDR3 loop reads CSARTKGIGYQETQYF.